The clone carrying this TCR beta chain appeared once. Only in-frame clones appear in the TCRdb table, and some are missing; sequencing was by immunoSEQ multiplex PCR. The repertoire holds 77,000 or so clones, with approximately 85% as singletons. The V end was cut by 0 bases, the J end by 3 bases, with 12 bases between. The CDR3 consists of 16 residues. Germline V CDR1 and CDR2: LGHNA, YNFKEQ. This sample is drawn from a study of OX40 agonist ivuxolimab in advanced cancers. The specimen was CD4+ or CD8+ T cells sorted from blood, collected in a trial of the OX40 agonist ivuxolimab. The TCR originated in an adult with an advanced solid tumor such as melanoma, head and neck, liver or kidney cancer. This chain joins TRBV4-2 and TRBJ1-3; the D gene is possibly TRBD1 (5 bases). The CDR3 loop is CASSQDDSLSGNTIYF. In DNA form, the CDR3 reads TGTGCCAGCAGCCAAGATGACAGCCTGAGTGGAAACACCATATATTTT.